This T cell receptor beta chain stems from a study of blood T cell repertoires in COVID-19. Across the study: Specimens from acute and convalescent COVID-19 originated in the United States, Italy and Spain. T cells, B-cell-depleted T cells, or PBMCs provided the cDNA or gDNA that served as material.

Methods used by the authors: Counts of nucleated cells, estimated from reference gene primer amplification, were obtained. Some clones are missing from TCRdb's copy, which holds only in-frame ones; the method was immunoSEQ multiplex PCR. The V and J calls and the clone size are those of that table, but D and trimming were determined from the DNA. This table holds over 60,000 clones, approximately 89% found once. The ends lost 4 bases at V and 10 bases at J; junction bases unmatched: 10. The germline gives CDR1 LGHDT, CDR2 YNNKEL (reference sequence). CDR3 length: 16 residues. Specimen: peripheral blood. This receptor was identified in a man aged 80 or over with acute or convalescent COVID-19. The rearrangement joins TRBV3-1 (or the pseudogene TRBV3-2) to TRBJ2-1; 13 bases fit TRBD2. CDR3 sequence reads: CASSLRTSGRLGEQFF. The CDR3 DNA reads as TGTGCCAGCAGCCTCCGGACTAGCGGGAGACTCGGAGAGCAGTTCTTC.